The rows below give T cell receptor beta chains drawn from one sample of a study of OX40 agonist ivuxolimab in advanced cancers. Some clones are missing from TCRdb's copy, which holds only in-frame ones; the method was immunoSEQ multiplex PCR. The table records roughly 75,000 clones, about 89% of them present only once. The source material was CD4+ or CD8+ T cells sorted from blood, sampled in a trial of the OX40 agonist ivuxolimab. The receptors were gathered from an adult with an advanced solid tumor such as melanoma, head and neck, liver or kidney cancer. The CDR3 runs from the conserved cysteine through the conserved F or W. The D gene is left open where the match is weak. Some rows mark clone size as missing; the rest say once, few, many or name a class of expanded clone.

TRBV7-9	-	-	TRBJ2-3	TGTGCCAGCAGCACGAAACGAGATACGCAGTATTTT	CASSTKRDTQYF
TRBV11-3	-	-	TRBJ2-7	TGTGCCAGCAGCCTAGGGGAATCCCTCGCCTACGAGCAGTACTTC	CASSLGESLAYEQYF
TRBV4-1	TRBD2	-	TRBJ2-5	TGCGCCAGCAGCACCACCTCGGGACTAGCGGGAACGCCGGGGGGACAAGAGACCCAGTACTTC	CASSTTSGLAGTPGGQETQYF
TRBV30	TRBD1	-	TRBJ2-3	TGTGCCTGGAGTTGGACAGGGGGCACAGATACGCAGTATTTT	CAWSWTGGTDTQYF
TRBV19	-	-	TRBJ2-5	TGTGCCAGTAGGCCTGAGGGCTGGGGAGAGACCCAGTACTTC	CASRPEGWGETQYF
TRBV28	-	-	TRBJ2-7	TGTGCCAGCAGTTTTAACTACGAGCAGTACTTC	CASSFNYEQYF
TRBV18	-	-	TRBJ1-2	TGTGCCAGCTCACCACCGACACGAGGACATGGCTACACCTTC	CASSPPTRGHGYTF
TRBV27	-	-	TRBJ1-1	TGTGCCAGCAGTTTATCACCCCGGCTGAACACTGAAGCTTTCTTT	CASSLSPRLNTEAFF
TRBV27	-	-	TRBJ1-1	TGTGCCAGCAGTTTAGCAGGGAACACTGAAGCTTTCTTT	CASSLAGNTEAFF
TRBV27	TRBD1	-	TRBJ1-4	TGTGCCAGCAGCCCCGGGACAGGGGTAGAAAAACTGTTTTTT	CASSPGTGVEKLFF
TRBV19	-	-	TRBJ1-3	TGTGCCACTAGGGACGGATCTACCTCTGGAAACACCATATATTTT	CATRDGSTSGNTIYF
TRBV18	-	-	TRBJ2-1	TGTGCCAGCCGGATCATAGCGGAGCACAATGAGCAGTTCTTC	CASRIIAEHNEQFF
TRBV21-1	-	-	TRBJ1-1	TGTGCCAGCAGCAAACCCCGGACAGGAGCCTTGAACACTGAAGCTTTCTTT	CASSKPRTGALNTEAFF
TRBV4-1	TRBD1	-	TRBJ1-2	TGCGCCAGCAGCTCTACCTCGGGACAGGGCGGCTATGGCTACACCTTC	CASSSTSGQGGYGYTF
TRBV28	TRBD1	-	TRBJ2-5	TGTGCCAGCAGTTTTGGACAGGGGGAAGCGGAGACCCAGTACTTC	CASSFGQGEAETQYF
TRBV10-1	-	few	TRBJ2-5	TGCGCCACCTCAGGACAGAATCAAGAGACCCAGTACTTC	CATSGQNQETQYF
TRBV6-1	TRBD2	medium-sized	TRBJ2-7	TGTGCCAGCAGTGGTGGTATGAGCGGGAGGGACGAGCAGTACTTC	CASSGGMSGRDEQYF
TRBV25-1	-	-	TRBJ2-7	TGTGCCAGCAGTGATAAGGCCTTTATAAGCGGGTACTCCCACGAGCAGTACTTC	CASSDKAFISGYSHEQYF
TRBV30	-	-	TRBJ2-7	TGTGCCTGGAGTGTACGGGCAGGGGTTACCTTCGAGCAGTACTTC	CAWSVRAGVTFEQYF
TRBV5-8	TRBD1	-	TRBJ2-7	TGTGCCAGCAGCGGCCGGACAGGGGAAGTCTTCTACGAGCAGTACTTC	CASSGRTGEVFYEQYF
TRBV19	TRBD2	-	TRBJ2-1	TGTGCCAGTGCGATAGGAGCGGGAGGCGATGAGCAGTTCTTC	CASAIGAGGDEQFF
TRBV19	TRBD2	-	TRBJ2-5	TGTGCCAGTAAGAGAGCCCCAGCGGGGTACCAAGAGACCCAGTACTTC	CASKRAPAGYQETQYF
TRBV6-1	TRBD1	-	TRBJ1-4	TGTGCCAGCAGTGATTTCCTTTTGTTCCAACTGACAGGGGGTGAAAAACTGTTTTTT	CASSDFLLFQLTGGEKLFF
TRBV9	-	-	TRBJ2-7	TGTGCCAGCAGCGCAACAAGCAGCTCCTACGAGCAGTACTTC	CASSATSSSYEQYF
TRBV6-5	-	-	TRBJ2-6	TGTGCCAGCAAGGTCAGGGCATCTGGGGCCAACGTCCTGACTTTC	CASKVRASGANVLTF
TRBV18	-	-	TRBJ2-7	TGTGCCAGCTCACCCCGGGACTTACGCGAGCAGTACTTC	CASSPRDLREQYF
TRBV9	-	-	TRBJ1-2	TGTGCCAGTCGGGGGGGAGGCTACACCTTC	CASRGGGYTF
TRBV4-1	TRBD1	-	TRBJ2-3	TGCGCCAGCAGCCAGCCGGGACAGGGGGGAGATACGCAGTATTTT	CASSQPGQGGDTQYF
TRBV4-1	-	-	TRBJ2-7	TGCGCCAGCAGCCAGGACAGTTTCTACGAGCAGTACTTC	CASSQDSFYEQYF
TRBV10-2	TRBD1	-	TRBJ2-3	TGCGCCATATTGACAGGGATGTCAGCAGATACGCAGTATTTT	CAILTGMSADTQYF
TRBV6-4	-	-	TRBJ2-3	TGTGCCAGCAGTGACGGAGATGCAGATACGCAGTATTTT	CASSDGDADTQYF
TRBV4-1	-	-	TRBJ1-1	TGCGCCAGCAAAGAAATAGGTATGAACACTGAAGCTTTCTTT	CASKEIGMNTEAFF
TRBV15	-	once	TRBJ2-6	TGTGCCACCAAACTCGACAGGTCCGGGGCCAACGTCCTGACTTTC	CATKLDRSGANVLTF
TRBV28	-	-	TRBJ1-2	TGTGCCAGCAGTTTAGGCAGGGCCGAACTCTATGGCTACACCTTC	CASSLGRAELYGYTF
TRBV11-2	-	-	TRBJ1-1	TGTGCCAGCAGCTTAGCAGTGAACACTGAAGCTTTCTTT	CASSLAVNTEAFF
TRBV4-2	TRBD2	-	TRBJ2-3	TGTGCCAGCAGCCTGGAGCGGGAGGGACCCACAGATACGCAGTATTTT	CASSLEREGPTDTQYF
TRBV10-2	-	few	TRBJ2-6	TGCGCCAGCAGTGAGCCCGGAGCCGGGGCCAACGTCCTGACTTTC	CASSEPGAGANVLTF
TRBV6-1	-	few	TRBJ2-6	TGTGCCAGCAGTGAAAAAGGGCCCGGGGCCAACGTCCTGACTTTC	CASSEKGPGANVLTF
TRBV14	TRBD2	many	TRBJ2-7	TGTGCCAGCAGCCGGACCAGGTTTACGACTAGCGGAGAACCCTACGAGCAGTACTTC	CASSRTRFTTSGEPYEQYF
TRBV29-1	TRBD1	-	TRBJ1-5	TGCAGCGTCAGGGACAGGGAAAATCAGCCCCAGCATTTT	CSVRDRENQPQHF
TRBV5-5	TRBD2	-	TRBJ2-5	TGTGCCAGCGGCCGACTAGCGGGAGGGAGGCTGATAGAGACCCAGTACTTC	CASGRLAGGRLIETQYF
TRBV10-1	TRBD2	-	TRBJ2-1	TGCGCCAGCAGGAGCGGGAGTGGCAATGAGCAGTTCTTC	CASRSGSGNEQFF
TRBV20-1	-	few	TRBJ1-2	TGCAGTGCTAGAGAGAACCGGGGCTACACCTTC	CSARENRGYTF
TRBV11-3	-	-	TRBJ1-2	TGTGCCAGCAGCCTTTCAGGGGTTAGTTATGGCTACACCTTC	CASSLSGVSYGYTF